This passage covers 5 T cell receptor beta chains from one sample sequenced in a study of breast tumors, draining lymph nodes, adjacent tissues. TCRdb re-analysed the multiplex PCR reads in MiXCR, keeping a single row per CDR3 protein. The table includes approximately 17,000 distinct CDR3 sequences, about 45% detected once. The sample was tumor-adjacent breast tissue. The receptors here all came from a female donor with breast cancer. Some clones in this sample may be carry-over from other donors' samples.

This clonotype was counted only a few times. The chain employs TRBV4-1 and TRBJ1-2; a weak D match, TRBD1 (6 bases). CDR1 and CDR2 (germline): MGHRA, YSYEKL. This CDR3 spans 15 amino acids. The V end was cut by 0 bases, the J end by 6 bases, with 14 bases between. The CDR3 loop reads CASSQEGRGGDGYTF. CDR3 coding DNA: TGCGCCAGCAGCCAAGAGGGCAGGGGCGGTGATGGCTACACCTTC.

Only one count was recorded for this clonotype. A much larger clone differs by one base, so this may be a read error. The chain employs TRBV19 and TRBJ1-1, with D perhaps TRBD1 (5 bases). Per the germline V gene, CDR1 is LNHDA and CDR2 is SQIVND (reference sequence). CDR3 size: 18 residues. DNA of the CDR3: TGTGCCTGTAGCCAGATCCGAGGGGCCGTGACGATGAACACTGAAGCTTTCTTT. It codes for CACSQIRGAVTMNTEAFF.

The CDR3 loop is CASSLTDNRVETQYF. For the CDR3, the DNA is TGTGCCAGCAGCTTAACGGACAACCGGGTAGAGACCCAGTACTTC. The chain couples TRBV7-3 to TRBJ2-5; the D gene is possibly TRBD1 (5 bases). Between the trimmed V and J ends, which lost 0 bases and 4 bases, there was a span of 12 bases. The germline gives CDR1 SGHTA, CDR2 FQGTGA. The CDR3 extends over 15 amino acids.

This chain links TRBV7-3 with TRBJ2-1; TRBD1 agrees at 10 bases. The V segment lost 4 bases and the J segment 1 base; nucleotides outside the gene matches: 4. CDR1 and CDR2 (germline): SGHTA, FQGTGA. The CDR3 is made up of 16 amino acids. CDR3 amino acids: CASSSRDRGSYNEQFF. CDR3 DNA: TGTGCCAGCAGCTCTAGGGACAGGGGTTCCTACAATGAGCAGTTCTTC.

This rearrangement joins TRBV29-1 to TRBJ2-7; possibly TRBD1 or TRBD2 for D (5 bases each). Germline V lookup: CDR1 SQVTM, CDR2 ANQGSEA. The CDR3 has 12 residues. V was pared by 4 bases and J by 5 bases, with 12 bases between. CDR3 bases: TGCAGCGTTGTTGGGGCGCGGGACGAGCAGTACTTC. Residues: CSVVGARDEQYF.